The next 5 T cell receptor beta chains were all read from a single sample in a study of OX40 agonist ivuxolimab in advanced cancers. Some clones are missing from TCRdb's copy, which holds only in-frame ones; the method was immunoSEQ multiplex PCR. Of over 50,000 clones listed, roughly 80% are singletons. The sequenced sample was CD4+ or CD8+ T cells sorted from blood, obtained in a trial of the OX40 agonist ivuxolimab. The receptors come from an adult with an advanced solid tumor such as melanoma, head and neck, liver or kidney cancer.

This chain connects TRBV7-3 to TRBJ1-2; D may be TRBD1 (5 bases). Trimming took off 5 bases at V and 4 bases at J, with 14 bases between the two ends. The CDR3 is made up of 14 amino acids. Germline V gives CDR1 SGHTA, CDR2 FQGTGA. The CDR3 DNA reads TGTGCCAGCAGCCTCGACAGACGAGGCTATGGCTACACCTTC. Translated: CASSLDRRGYGYTF. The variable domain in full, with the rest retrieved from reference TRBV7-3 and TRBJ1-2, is GAGVSQTPSNKVTEKGKYVELRCDPISGHTALYWYRQSLGQGPEFLIYFQGTGAADDSGLPNDRFFAVRPEGSVSTLKIQRTERGDSAVYLCASSLDRRGYGYTFGSGTRLTVV.

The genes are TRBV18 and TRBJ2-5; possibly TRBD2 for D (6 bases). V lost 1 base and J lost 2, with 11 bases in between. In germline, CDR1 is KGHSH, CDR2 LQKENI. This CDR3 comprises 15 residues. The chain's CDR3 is CASSPRSAGQETQYF. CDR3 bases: TGTGCCAGCTCACCACGGTCTGCGGGGCAAGAGACCCAGTACTTC.

CDR3 protein: CASSQGTGDNSPLHF. The CDR3 coding sequence is TGTGCCAGCTCACAGGGGACAGGAGATAATTCACCCCTCCACTTT. This sequence joins TRBV18 and TRBJ1-6; 8 bases are shared with TRBD1. Looked up from germline, CDR1 is KGHSH and CDR2 is LQKENI. The CDR3 length is 15 residues. The junction had 4 bases not matched to a gene; V was cut back by 4 bases and J by 5 bases.

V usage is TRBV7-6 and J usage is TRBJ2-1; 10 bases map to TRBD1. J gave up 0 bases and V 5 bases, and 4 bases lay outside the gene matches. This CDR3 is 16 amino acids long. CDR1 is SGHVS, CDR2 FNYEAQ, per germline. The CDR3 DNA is TGTGCCAGCAGCCGAGGACAGGGGGGCTCCTACAATGAGCAGTTCTTC. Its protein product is CASSRGQGGSYNEQFF.

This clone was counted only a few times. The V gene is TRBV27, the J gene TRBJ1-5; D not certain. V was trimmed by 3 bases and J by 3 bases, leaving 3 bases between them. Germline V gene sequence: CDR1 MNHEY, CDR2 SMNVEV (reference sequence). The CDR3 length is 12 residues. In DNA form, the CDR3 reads TGTGCCAGCAGTTTCGTCAATCAGCCCCAGCATTTT. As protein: CASSFVNQPQHF.